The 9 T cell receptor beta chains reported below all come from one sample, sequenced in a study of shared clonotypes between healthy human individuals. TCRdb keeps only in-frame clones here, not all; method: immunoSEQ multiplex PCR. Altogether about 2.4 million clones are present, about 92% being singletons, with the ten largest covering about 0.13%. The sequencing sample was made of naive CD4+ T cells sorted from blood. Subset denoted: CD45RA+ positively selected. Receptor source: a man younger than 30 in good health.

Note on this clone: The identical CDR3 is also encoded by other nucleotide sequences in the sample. In DNA, the CDR3 is TGCAGTGCTAGGGGGCCAGAGACCCAGTACTTC. This gives the protein CSARGPETQYF. V is TRBV20-1 and J is TRBJ2-5, with a weak D call TRBD1 (5 bases). The germline CDR1 and CDR2 sequences are DFQATT and SNEGSKA (reference sequence). V was clipped by 3 bases and J by 4 bases, with 6 bases between them. There are 11 residues in the CDR3.

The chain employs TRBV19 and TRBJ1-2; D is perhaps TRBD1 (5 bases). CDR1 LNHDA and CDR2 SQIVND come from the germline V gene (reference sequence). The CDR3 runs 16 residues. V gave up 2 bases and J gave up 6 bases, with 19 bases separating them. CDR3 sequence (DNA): TGTGCCAGTAGTATAAGCCCTACTACTGGCAGGGATGGCTACACCTTC. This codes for CASSISPTTGRDGYTF.

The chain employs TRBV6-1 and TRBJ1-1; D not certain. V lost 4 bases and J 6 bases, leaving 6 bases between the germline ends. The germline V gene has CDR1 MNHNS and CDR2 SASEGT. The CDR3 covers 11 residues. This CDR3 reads CASSGRAEAFF. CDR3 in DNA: TGTGCCAGCAGTGGAAGGGCTGAAGCTTTCTTT.

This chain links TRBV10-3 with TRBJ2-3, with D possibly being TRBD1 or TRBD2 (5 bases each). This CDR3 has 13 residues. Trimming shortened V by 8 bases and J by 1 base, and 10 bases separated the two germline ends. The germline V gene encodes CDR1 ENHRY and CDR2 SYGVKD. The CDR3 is CAIRDGGTDTQYF. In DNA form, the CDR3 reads TGTGCCATCCGGGACGGGGGCACAGATACGCAGTATTTT.

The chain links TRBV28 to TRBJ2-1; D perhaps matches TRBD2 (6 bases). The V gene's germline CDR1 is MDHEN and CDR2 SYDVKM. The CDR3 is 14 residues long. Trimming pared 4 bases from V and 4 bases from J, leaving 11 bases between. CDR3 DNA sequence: TGTGCCAGCAGTTCCGGGGACTTATACAATGAGCAGTTCTTC. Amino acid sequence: CASSSGDLYNEQFF.

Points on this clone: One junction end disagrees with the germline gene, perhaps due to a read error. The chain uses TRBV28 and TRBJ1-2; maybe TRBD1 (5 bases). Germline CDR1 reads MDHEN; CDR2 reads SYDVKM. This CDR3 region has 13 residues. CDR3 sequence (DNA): TGTGCCAGCAGTTTAAGGACTTGGCAGGGCAAAGTCTTC. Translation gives CASSLRTWQGKVF.

The CDR3 loop reads CASSLIRDATVEQYF. The CDR3 region has the DNA TGTGCCAGCAGTTTGATCCGGGACGCAACCGTCGAGCAGTACTTC. This chain connects TRBV27 to TRBJ2-7; D possibly matches TRBD1 or TRBD2 (5 bases each). Germline values: CDR1 MNHEY, CDR2 SMNVEV (reference sequence). V dropped 3 bases and J dropped 6 bases, with 18 bases sitting between them. The CDR3 spans 15 residues.

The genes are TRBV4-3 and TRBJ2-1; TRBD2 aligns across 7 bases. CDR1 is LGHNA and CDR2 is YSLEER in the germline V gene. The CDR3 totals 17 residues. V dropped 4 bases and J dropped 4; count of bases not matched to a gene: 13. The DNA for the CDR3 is TGCGCCAGCAGCCTTGAGGTGAGCGGGATTATGTACAATGAGCAGTTCTTC. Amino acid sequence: CASSLEVSGIMYNEQFF.

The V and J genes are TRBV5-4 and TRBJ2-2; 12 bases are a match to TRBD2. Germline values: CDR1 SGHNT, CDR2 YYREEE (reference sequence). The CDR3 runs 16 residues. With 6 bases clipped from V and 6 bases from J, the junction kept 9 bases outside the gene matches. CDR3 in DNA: TGTGCCAGCACCCAGGGACTAGCGGGCGCCCCCGGGGAGCTGTTTTTT. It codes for CASTQGLAGAPGELFF.